The present T cell receptor (beta chain) was sequenced within a study of Tregs in tolerant kidney transplant recipients. Unstimulated Tregs (CD4+CD25+CD127-) and CD4+CD25- non-Tregs were sorted from PBMCs. Germline assignment: CDR1 LNHDA and CDR2 SQIVND (reference sequence). V was clipped by 7 bases and J by 3 bases, with 10 bases between them. This CDR3 is 14 amino acids long. About this clone itself: The CDR3 end falls 3 residues outside the read, so it is completed with the germline J gene.

Sequencing used immunoSEQ multiplex PCR; TCRdb keeps in-frame clones, though not all of them. In all, the sample yields roughly 48,000 clones. This sequence joins TRBV19 and TRBJ2-6, with D tentatively TRBD1 (5 bases). The sample in question was CD4+ T cells from blood, obtained before the transplant. This clonotype was obtained from a human donor who received a combined kidney and bone marrow transplant. The covered CDR3 bases are TGTGCCAGTACAGGGATCAGTGGGGCCAACGTC. Amino acids: CASTGISGANV. The full CDR3 reads CASTGISGANVLTF. Full variable domain (missing parts from reference TRBV19 and TRBJ2-6): DGGITQSPKYLFRKEGQNVTLSCEQNLNHDAMYWYRQDPGQGLRLIYYSQIVNDFQKGDIAEGYSVSREKKESFPLTVTSAQKNPTAFYLCASTGISGANVLTFGAGSRLTVL.